This is a list of T cell receptor beta chains from one sample in a study of technical replicates of blood from a few donors. TCRdb keeps only in-frame clones here, not all; method: immunoSEQ multiplex PCR. The table has 54,000 or so clones, roughly 94% seen once. The sequenced sample was T cells isolated from PBMCs. These receptors were taken from a human donor in good health. CDR3s leave out the opening cysteine and the closing phenylalanine or tryptophan.

V gene | CDR3 protein
TRBV5-1 | ASSLGLLQETQY
TRBV28 | ASSHRTGTYEQY
TRBV5-4 | ASRSGVRGEQF
TRBV6-5 | ASSYAGYGSYEQY
TRBV10-1 | ASSEPGLAGANEQF
TRBV29-1 | SASVRGAPEQF
TRBV5-5 | ASSEGGWETEAF
TRBV28 | ASSSWGGGTYEQY
TRBV5-1 | ASSLLASRGDEQF
TRBV5-1 | ASSPRTLSLGYEQY
TRBV11-3 | ASSLEGRLAGKRAKNIQY
TRBV5-1 | ASSLTGYTEAF
TRBV5-1 | ASSPGTASGNTIY
TRBV9 | ASSGAGGAPTDTQY
TRBV7-2 | ASSAPSGGGYNEQF
TRBV9 | ASSVGGLAVTDTQY
TRBV5-1 | ASSRDRGVSYEQY
TRBV11-2 | ASSLQGTSDQPQH
TRBV11-2 | ASSHGTDSTDTQY
TRBV5-1 | ASSAGPQGEQY
TRBV15 | ATSLHRGQGGANGYT
TRBV9 | ASGSGNSPLH
TRBV9 | ASSVVGGEYGEQF
TRBV7-8 | ASLAGVFPDTQY
TRBV28 | ASSFPLRGTVNNYGYT
TRBV7-8 | ASSLRGTTSNSPLH
TRBV5-1 | ASSFRPGYTEAF
TRBV28 | ASSLVRDFYGYT
TRBV7-8 | ASSLPQTGYTEAF
TRBV9 | ASSVGPPGYGYT
TRBV29-1 | SVEEGGRGPRAGELF
TRBV18 | ASSPLRSGGLEGNTIY
TRBV28 | ASSGGVAYEQY